This T cell receptor (beta chain) was found in a study of T-cell memory formation after mild COVID-19. Study-wide points: That cross-reactive memory joined was suggested by some responding clones appearing in pre-infection memory. SARS-CoV-2 specificity was not confirmed for second-wave clones peaking on day 37.

In its sample, this clonotype was seen many times. What it recognizes is unknown. TCR alpha and TCR beta cDNA libraries carrying sample barcodes and UMIs were produced by 5'RACE using constant-segment primers. TCRdb re-called the 5' RACE reads with MiXCR, one entry per CDR3 protein. This table holds 470,000 or so distinct CDR3 sequences, roughly 20% found once. This CDR3 contains 15 residues. The V and J ends lost 8 bases and 9 bases, in that order; junction bases with no gene match: 12. The chain combines TRBV12-3 or TRBV12-4 with TRBJ2-1; 11 bases fit TRBD2. The sequence came from an adult woman who had mild COVID-19 (a few samples of this study predate the infection). Cell type and time point are not known. Sequencing input: PBMCs or a T cell subset sorted from them (not recorded which). CDR3 sequence reads: CASVLLAGVPGEQFF. CDR3 coding DNA: TGTGCCAGCGTCCTACTAGCGGGAGTCCCCGGTGAGCAGTTCTTC.